This entry describes one T cell receptor beta chain. The data were produced by immunoSEQ multiplex PCR, yet TCRdb's version contains in-frame clones alone and is incomplete. The table lists approximately 390,000 clones, roughly 87% of them singletons. Per the germline V gene, CDR1 is SEHNR and CDR2 is FQNEAQ (reference sequence). The CDR3 sequence is 14 residues long. Trimming pared 10 bases from V and 8 bases from J, leaving 21 bases between. These data come from a study of blood T cell repertoires in COVID-19. The wider study: PBMCs, B-cell-depleted T cells, or T cells provided the cDNA or gDNA that made up the material.

The V and J genes are TRBV7-9 and TRBJ2-1; TRBD2 might be the D (5 bases). This TCR derives from a woman aged 40 to 50 with acute COVID-19. Sequencing input: PBMCs or T cells enriched from blood (not recorded which). The CDR3 region has the DNA TGTGCCACCGAGAGGGAGACCGTTCCCGATGAGCAGTTCTTC. It encodes CATERETVPDEQFF.